A selection of T cell receptor beta chains follows, all from one sample in a study of blood T cell repertoires in COVID-19. Repertoires were generated with immunoSEQ multiplex PCR, while TCRdb's copy carries only in-frame clones and drops some. Of fewer than 250,000 clones listed, about 89% are singletons. The sample consisted of peripheral blood. These receptors were taken from a woman aged 55-70 years who had recovered from COVID-19. The conserved cysteine and the conserved F or W are not part of the CDR3 here. The order of the fields is V gene, CDR3 length, CDR3 protein.

V: TRBV24-1; length: 12; CDR3: ATSDLRGFTEAF
V: TRBV7-9; length: 13; CDR3: ASTWGTGMKQPQH
V: TRBV6-5; length: 13; CDR3: ASSWGTGSADTQY
V: TRBV6-5; length: 11; CDR3: ASNVKRDEKLF
V: TRBV18; length: 16; CDR3: ASSPLTGAGTTNEKLF
V: TRBV7-3; length: 15; CDR3: ASSLGLTSGFTDTQY
V: TRBV14; length: 12; CDR3: ASSPGTPWAPQH
V: TRBV7-9; length: 14; CDR3: ASSFSSGGAGDTQY
V: TRBV19; length: 10; CDR3: ASGRGNSPLH
V: TRBV4-3; length: 13; CDR3: ASSRGTGAYTEAF
V: TRBV7-3; length: 15; CDR3: ASSPTSGGPSYNEQF
V: TRBV9; length: 14; CDR3: ASSVAGGAVDTEAF
V: TRBV7-3; length: 12; CDR3: ASRRDSSNEKLF
V: TRBV5-1; length: 13; CDR3: ASRLQTSGVNEQF
V: TRBV14; length: 19; CDR3: ASSPYPLRGGLENTYNEQF
V: TRBV10-1; length: 13; CDR3: ASRLGKLAKNIQY
V: TRBV10-3; length: 13; CDR3: AISDTSGVTGELF
V: TRBV4-1; length: 15; CDR3: ASSLDPGTGGVHGYT
V: TRBV15; length: 14; CDR3: ATSRGLDRGDTEAF
V: TRBV9; length: 16; CDR3: ASSGPGTSGGFVDEQF
V: TRBV5-1; length: 12; CDR3: ASSLNGQGDGYT
V: TRBV28; length: 13; CDR3: ASKSGAGTGNTIY
V: TRBV18; length: 14; CDR3: ASSEQGFLLGETQY
V: TRBV11-3; length: 11; CDR3: ASSLARDYEQY
V: TRBV4-1; length: 13; CDR3: ASSQDAGRIYGYT
V: TRBV5-1; length: 14; CDR3: ASSSLGQGAGETQY
V: TRBV3-1/TRBV3-2; length: 13; CDR3: ASSQGVAGHYEQY
V: TRBV25-1; length: 11; CDR3: ASGPSGTDTQY
V: TRBV6-1; length: 12; CDR3: ASSEAGGLYEQY
V: TRBV6-2/TRBV6-3; length: 10; CDR3: ASSSTGGTQY
V: TRBV29-1; length: 10; CDR3: SVEIRLSEQY
V: TRBV28; length: 12; CDR3: ASTRFSNRYEQY
V: TRBV20-1; length: 9; CDR3: SVYREAPLH
V: TRBV29-1; length: 9; CDR3: SVEHSYGYT
V: TRBV4-1; length: 15; CDR3: ASSQASFGGGKETQY
V: TRBV7-3; length: 14; CDR3: ASSLMASGNTGELF
V: TRBV9; length: 13; CDR3: ASSVGTGRTDTQY
V: TRBV5-1; length: 13; CDR3: ASSFARGGDYEQY
V: TRBV4-1; length: 13; CDR3: ASSQDPGQAYEQY
V: TRBV14; length: 12; CDR3: ASGGRGGVGEQY
V: TRBV7-8; length: 15; CDR3: ASSLEDVAGIFQPQH
V: TRBV7-9; length: 12; CDR3: ASSWTGEGQPQH
V: TRBV4-1; length: 12; CDR3: ASSRSWSTGELF
V: TRBV5-1; length: 14; CDR3: ASRELVSFLYNEQF
V: TRBV10-1; length: 12; CDR3: AIFGLAGAYEQY
V: TRBV18; length: 12; CDR3: ASSPTAGEDTQY
V: TRBV7-6; length: 11; CDR3: ASSRVRDTEAF
V: TRBV4-1; length: 13; CDR3: ASSQDRGSYNEQF
V: TRBV7-2; length: 14; CDR3: ASSWATGQKKNIQY
V: TRBV5-1; length: 13; CDR3: ASRRLAGGEKTQY